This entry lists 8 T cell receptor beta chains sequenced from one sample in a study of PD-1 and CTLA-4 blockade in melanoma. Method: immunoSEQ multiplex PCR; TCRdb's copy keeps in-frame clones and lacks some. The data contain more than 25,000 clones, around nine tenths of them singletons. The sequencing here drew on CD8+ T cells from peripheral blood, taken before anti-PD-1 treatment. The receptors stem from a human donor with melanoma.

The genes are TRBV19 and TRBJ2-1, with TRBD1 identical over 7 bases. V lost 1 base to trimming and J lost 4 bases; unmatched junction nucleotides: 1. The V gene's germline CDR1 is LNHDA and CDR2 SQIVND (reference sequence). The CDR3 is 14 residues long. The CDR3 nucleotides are TGTGCCAGTAGTATAGGGGACAGTTACAATGAGCAGTTCTTC. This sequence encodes CASSIGDSYNEQFF.

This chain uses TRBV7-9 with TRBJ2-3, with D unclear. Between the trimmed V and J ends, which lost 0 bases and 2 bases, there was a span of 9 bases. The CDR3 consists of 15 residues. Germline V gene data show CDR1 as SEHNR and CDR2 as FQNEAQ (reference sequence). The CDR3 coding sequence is TGTGCCAGCAGCTTAGCCAGACCCCCCACAGATACGCAGTATTTT. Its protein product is CASSLARPPTDTQYF.

The CDR3: CASSQDRIGGFYNEQFF. CDR3 bases: TGTGCCAGCAGCCAAGATCGTATCGGAGGTTTTTACAATGAGCAGTTCTTC. The chain recombines TRBV14 with TRBJ2-1; tentatively, D is TRBD2 (5 bases). V gave up 0 bases and J gave up 4 bases, with 16 bases separating them. Germline CDR1 and CDR2: SGHDN and FVKESK. There are 17 residues in the CDR3.

CDR3 residues: CASSWTRELTGELFF. For the CDR3, the DNA is TGTGCCAGCAGTTGGACCCGGGAACTAACCGGGGAGCTGTTTTTT. This chain connects TRBV6-5 to TRBJ2-2, with D maybe TRBD2 (5 bases). The CDR3 spans 15 residues. Germline CDR1 is MNHEY and CDR2 is SVGAGI. V lost 4 bases to trimming and J lost 5 bases, with 14 bases between them.

The CDR3 reads CAWSGGEGYEQYF. The DNA for the CDR3 is TGTGCCTGGAGTGGGGGGGAGGGCTACGAGCAGTACTTC. This sequence joins TRBV30 and TRBJ2-7; 7 bases are shared with TRBD2. CDR1 and CDR2 from the germline V gene are GTSNPN and SVGIG (reference sequence). The V gene end was trimmed by 1 base and the J gene end by 3 bases; junction bases not matched to a gene: 3. This CDR3 has 13 residues. The full variable domain, in which reference TRBV30 and TRBJ2-7 provide the parts outside the CDR3, is SQTIHQWPATLVQPVGSPLSLECTVEGTSNPNLYWYRQAAGRGLQLLFYSVGIGQISSEVPQNLSASRPQDRQFILSSKKLLLSDSGFYLCAWSGGEGYEQYFGPGTRLTVT.

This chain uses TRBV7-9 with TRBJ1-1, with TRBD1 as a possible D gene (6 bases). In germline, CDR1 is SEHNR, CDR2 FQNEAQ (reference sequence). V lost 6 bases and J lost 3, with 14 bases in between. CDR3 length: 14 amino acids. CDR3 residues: CASRQEGGYTEAFF. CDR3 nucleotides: TGTGCCAGCAGACAAGAAGGGGGTTACACTGAAGCTTTCTTT. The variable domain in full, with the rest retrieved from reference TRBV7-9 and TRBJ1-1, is DTGVSQNPRHKITKRGQNVTFRCDPISEHNRLYWYRQTLGQGPEFLTYFQNEAQLEKSRLLSDRFSAERPKGSFSTLEIQRTEQGDSAMYLCASRQEGGYTEAFFGQGTRLTVV.

CDR3: CASTLAAQETQYF. CDR3 bases: TGTGCCAGCACCCTAGCGGCTCAAGAGACCCAGTACTTC. This sequence joins TRBV12-3 or TRBV12-4 and TRBJ2-5; TRBD2 matches at 7 bases. The CDR3 length is 13 residues. J lost 2 bases, V lost 7 bases, and 4 bases had no gene match.

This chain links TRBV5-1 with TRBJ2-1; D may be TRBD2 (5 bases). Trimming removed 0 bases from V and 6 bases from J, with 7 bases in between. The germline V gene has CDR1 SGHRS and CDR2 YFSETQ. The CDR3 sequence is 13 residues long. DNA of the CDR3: TGCGCCAGCAGCTTGGACCGGGGCAATGAGCAGTTCTTC. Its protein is CASSLDRGNEQFF.